The 26 T cell receptor beta chains listed next were all sequenced from one sample in a study of shared clonotypes between healthy human individuals. The method was immunoSEQ multiplex PCR; TCRdb's version includes in-frame clones alone and lacks a portion of them. The data hold about 2 million clones, with approximately 94% observed a single time. Naive CD8 cells were CD45RO-negative, positively selected for CCR7, excluding terminally differentiated effector memory CD45RA+ cells. Sample: naive CD8+ T cells sorted from blood. Receptor source: a man between 18 and 35 years old in good health.

The chain carries TRBV6-5 and TRBJ1-1, with 8 nucleotides matching TRBD1. V shed 5 bases, J shed 3 bases, and the junction held 5 bases outside the gene matches. In germline, CDR1 is MNHEY, CDR2 SVGAGI. The CDR3 sequence is 14 residues long. CDR3 region: CASSEDRGYTEAFF. The CDR3 region has the DNA TGTGCCAGCAGTGAAGACAGGGGTTACACTGAAGCTTTCTTT.

The gene calls are TRBV7-2 and TRBJ2-7; 7 nucleotides match TRBD2. After removal of 0 bases from V and 5 bases from J, the junction contained 7 bases not matched to a gene. The CDR3 is made up of 15 amino acids. Germline V CDR1 and CDR2: SGHTA, FQGNSA. For the CDR3, the DNA is TGTGCCAGCAGCTTAGCGCTAGGACTAGTTAACGAGCAGTACTTC. Protein: CASSLALGLVNEQYF.

V gene TRBV5-6 combines with J gene TRBJ2-1; a weak D match, TRBD2 (5 bases). This CDR3 comprises 16 residues. The germline V gene encodes CDR1 SGHDT and CDR2 YYEEEE. Between the trimmed V and J ends, which lost 0 bases and 2 bases, there was a span of 12 bases. CDR3 bases: TGTGCCAGCAGCTTGGCCTCGAGCGGCGCCTACAATGAGCAGTTCTTC. This translates into CASSLASSGAYNEQFF.

The genes are TRBV9 and TRBJ1-1; D may be TRBD1 (5 bases). V lost 9 bases and J lost 4, with 16 bases in between. The CDR3 loop spans 13 amino acids. Per germline, CDR1 SGDLS and CDR2 YYNGEE. The CDR3: CANRGGVPTEAFF. The CDR3 nucleotides read TGTGCCAACCGGGGCGGGGTACCCACTGAAGCTTTCTTT.

The rearrangement links TRBV29-1 to TRBJ2-3; 12 positions agree with TRBD2. Germline V gene lookup returns CDR1 SQVTM and CDR2 ANQGSEA. V was clipped by 7 bases and J by 4 bases; unmatched bases: 3. The CDR3 loop spans 13 amino acids. CDR3 nucleotides: TGCAGCGCTCGACTAGCGGGAGCAGATACGCAGTATTTT. Amino acids: CSARLAGADTQYF.

This rearrangement joins TRBV5-1 to TRBJ2-7; TRBD1 might be the D (5 bases). The CDR3 extends over 13 amino acids. The V gene lost 2 bases and the J gene lost 2 bases, with 8 bases spanning the gap. CDR1 and CDR2 from the germline V gene are SGHRS and YFSETQ. CDR3 protein: CASSFETAYEQYF. As DNA, the CDR3 is TGCGCCAGCAGCTTCGAGACAGCCTACGAGCAGTACTTC.

CDR3 sequence reads: CASSVGNEGLSDTQYF. The CDR3 DNA reads as TGTGCCAGCAGCGTAGGCAACGAGGGACTCTCAGATACGCAGTATTTT. This chain links TRBV9 with TRBJ2-3; a possible D gene is TRBD2 (6 bases). Germline V gene sequence: CDR1 SGDLS, CDR2 YYNGEE. CDR3 length equals 16 residues. The germline V and J ends were trimmed by 0 bases and 4 bases, with 15 bases remaining between them.

The chain carries TRBV27 and TRBJ2-3; D uncertain. This CDR3 region has 13 residues. The V gene's germline CDR1 is MNHEY and CDR2 SMNVEV (reference sequence). Trimming left V 5 bases short and J 3 bases short, with 9 bases between. As DNA, the CDR3 is TGTGCCAGCAGTACCAGACCAACAGATACGCAGTATTTT. Translated: CASSTRPTDTQYF.

This clone was detected only once. The J gene is TRBJ1-6, the V gene TRBV7-9; D might be TRBD1 (5 bases). Germline V gene lookup returns CDR1 SEHNR and CDR2 FQNEAQ (reference sequence). Trimming removed 5 bases at V and 6 bases at J, with 14 bases between. This CDR3 is built from 15 residues. The CDR3 DNA is TGTGCCAGCAGCCGGGACGCCAGTGTTAATTCACCCCTCCACTTT. It codes for CASSRDASVNSPLHF.

The chain carries TRBV6-1 and TRBJ2-3, with 8 bases that match TRBD2. The V gene end was trimmed by 2 bases and the J gene end by 3 bases; junction bases not matched to a gene: 10. The CDR3 loop spans 17 amino acids. CDR1 is MNHNS, CDR2 SASEGT, per germline. The CDR3 DNA is TGTGCCAGCAGTGAATGGATAGCGGGAACTAAGACAGATACGCAGTATTTT. Its translation: CASSEWIAGTKTDTQYF.

In DNA, the CDR3 is TGTGCCAGCAGTGCGGGGCTTGGGGAAGCTTTCTTT. Amino acid sequence: CASSAGLGEAFF. V and J are TRBV6-4 and TRBJ1-1, with D perhaps matching TRBD1 (5 bases). Germline CDR1 and CDR2: MRHNA and SNTAGT. The CDR3 consists of 12 residues. Trimming stripped 4 bases from V and 8 bases from J, with 11 bases between.

The V and J genes are TRBV9 and TRBJ1-1; perhaps TRBD1 as D (5 bases). V dropped 0 bases and J dropped 0 bases, with 27 bases sitting between them. Germline assignment: CDR1 SGDLS and CDR2 YYNGEE. The CDR3 has 21 residues. The CDR3, as DNA: TGTGCCAGCAGCGTAGGTGTCCAGGGAGCCCTTAGTCTCGTCATGAACACTGAAGCTTTCTTT. It is translated as CASSVGVQGALSLVMNTEAFF.

V usage is TRBV9 and J usage is TRBJ2-3; 8 bases agree with TRBD2. From germline, CDR1 is SGDLS and CDR2 YYNGEE. V lost 2 bases, J lost 1 base, and 6 bases stayed unmatched. This CDR3 comprises 16 residues. In DNA, the CDR3 is TGTGCCAGCAGCGTTTCGGGGGGGCGGGGCACAGATACGCAGTATTTT. Translation gives CASSVSGGRGTDTQYF.

Remarks on this clone: The same CDR3 can be traced to other DNA sequences in this sample. This rearrangement joins TRBV4-1 to TRBJ2-7; possibly TRBD1 or TRBD2 for D (5 bases each). The CDR3 sequence is 13 residues long. Germline-derived CDR1 and CDR2 are MGHRA and YSYEKL. V lost 4 bases and J lost 1, with 8 bases in between. CDR3 nucleotides: TGCGCCAGCAGCCCGGGGCTTTCCTACGAGCAGTACTTC. It codes for CASSPGLSYEQYF.

This sequence joins TRBV6-1 and TRBJ2-7; D not resolved. V was trimmed by 1 base and J by 0 bases, leaving 13 bases between them. CDR1 and CDR2 (germline): MNHNS, SASEGT. This CDR3 contains 16 residues. In DNA form, the CDR3 reads TGTGCCAGCAGTGAAGGGGTCCTCCATCCCTCCTACGAGCAGTACTTC. It is translated as CASSEGVLHPSYEQYF.

V usage is TRBV7-9 and J usage is TRBJ2-7; 7 nucleotides line up with TRBD1. CDR3 length equals 15 residues. Trimming removed 5 bases from V and 0 bases from J; junction bases left unmatched: 7. The germline gives CDR1 SEHNR, CDR2 FQNEAQ (reference sequence). The CDR3 loop reads CASSPWGQNSYEQYF. Written as DNA, the CDR3 is TGTGCCAGCAGCCCATGGGGACAGAACTCCTACGAGCAGTACTTC.

Here the CDR3 DNA reads TGTGCCAGCAGCTCGACAGGGGCTGGCTACACCTTC. Residues: CASSSTGAGYTF. The chain is built from TRBV5-5 and TRBJ1-2, with 8 bases that match TRBD1. The CDR3 length is 12 residues. Germline V gives CDR1 SGHKS, CDR2 YYEKEE (reference sequence). Trimming at V came to 3 bases and at J to 7 bases, leaving 2 bases not matched to a gene.

Remarks on this clone: Other DNA sequences in this specimen translate into the identical CDR3. V usage is TRBV27 and J usage is TRBJ2-7; the match to TRBD2 covers 12 bases. This CDR3 region has 14 residues. Germline V gene lookup returns CDR1 MNHEY and CDR2 SMNVEV (reference sequence). J gave up 3 bases and V 9 bases, and 6 bases lay outside the gene matches. The CDR3 sequence: CASSRTSGNYEQYF. In nucleotides, the CDR3 is TGTGCCAGTAGTCGGACTAGCGGGAACTACGAGCAGTACTTC.

The gene calls are TRBV5-4 and TRBJ2-5; D perhaps matches TRBD2 (6 bases). The CDR3 is made up of 14 amino acids. Per germline, CDR1 SGHNT and CDR2 YYREEE (reference sequence). The V gene lost 7 bases and the J gene lost 3 bases, with 16 bases spanning the gap. The CDR3 region is CASQEGATEETQYF. Written as DNA, the CDR3 is TGTGCCAGCCAGGAGGGAGCGACCGAAGAGACCCAGTACTTC.

This chain connects TRBV6-1 to TRBJ1-1; 7 nucleotides align to TRBD1. The V gene end was trimmed by 6 bases and the J gene end by 3 bases; junction bases not matched to a gene: 10. This CDR3 has 15 residues. The V gene's germline CDR1 is MNHNS and CDR2 SASEGT. The CDR3 nucleotides read TGTGCCAGCAGGCCGGGACAGAGTTACCACACTGAAGCTTTCTTT. Translation: CASRPGQSYHTEAFF.

The chain uses TRBV7-8 and TRBJ2-6; D possibly uses TRBD1 or TRBD2 (5 bases each). CDR3 length: 16 residues. The V and J ends lost 0 bases and 0 bases respectively, with 6 bases between them. CDR1 SGHVS and CDR2 FQNEAQ come from the germline V gene. The CDR3 region is CASSLAGDSGANVLTF. The CDR3 DNA sequence: TGTGCCAGCAGCTTAGCGGGGGACTCTGGGGCCAACGTCCTGACTTTC.

The chain joins TRBV10-1 to TRBJ2-2; D is possibly TRBD1 or TRBD2 (6 bases each). The CDR3 covers 15 residues. Trimming shortened V by 2 bases and J by 4 bases, and 11 bases separated the two germline ends. Germline values: CDR1 WNHNN, CDR2 SYGVQD (reference sequence). Here the CDR3 DNA reads TGCGCCAGCAGTGAGGGGCCGGGGGCCACCGGGGAGCTGTTTTTT. Its protein product is CASSEGPGATGELFF.

The sample holds one count of this clone. The V gene is TRBV27, the J gene TRBJ2-7, with D perhaps matching TRBD2 (5 bases). The CDR3 is made up of 14 amino acids. Trimming cost V 0 bases and J 2 bases, with 8 bases left between them. CDR1 and CDR2 from the germline V gene are MNHEY and SMNVEV (reference sequence). In DNA, the CDR3 is TGTGCCAGCAGTTTATCAAGAGGGACCTACGAGCAGTACTTC. Protein product: CASSLSRGTYEQYF.

The V gene is TRBV5-1, the J gene TRBJ2-7, with TRBD1 matching over 11 bases. The V gene's germline CDR1 is SGHRS and CDR2 YFSETQ. The ends lost 3 bases at V and 5 bases at J; junction bases unmatched: 7. The CDR3 totals 15 residues. In DNA, the CDR3 is TGCGCCAGCAGCTGGAGGACAGGGGGCGGCGACGAGCAGTACTTC. Protein: CASSWRTGGGDEQYF.

The rearrangement uses TRBV28 and TRBJ2-1; 10 positions agree with TRBD2. Germline assignment: CDR1 MDHEN and CDR2 SYDVKM. V lost 1 base, J lost 3 bases, and 3 bases stayed unmatched. The CDR3 totals 16 residues. CDR3: CASSLYGTSVYNEQFF. CDR3 DNA: TGTGCCAGCAGTTTATACGGGACTAGCGTCTACAATGAGCAGTTCTTC.

The chain is built from TRBV7-9 and TRBJ1-1; no clear D gene. The CDR3 has 16 residues. Germline CDR1 is SEHNR and CDR2 is FQNEAQ (reference sequence). V lost 1 base to trimming and J lost 1 base, with 13 bases between them. CDR3 loop: CASSLGWGERNTEAFF. CDR3 DNA sequence: TGTGCCAGCAGCTTAGGGTGGGGTGAACGGAACACTGAAGCTTTCTTT.